This T cell receptor beta chain was observed in a study of cytomegalovirus exposure and HLA in healthy donors. Study-wide results and limits: Later analysis identified a missense DCLRE1C variant that was linked to TCR beta V- and J-gene trimming.

In regard to this clone: As yet, its antigen is unknown.

PCR primers comprised 60 Vbeta and 13 Jbeta primers. Measured with immunoSEQ multiplex PCR; TCRdb has only the in-frame clones, and not every one. The table has approximately 130,000 clones, roughly 70% seen once. The CDR3 length is 13 residues. Between the trimmed V and J ends, which lost 0 bases and 6 bases, there was a span of 6 bases. The germline V gene has CDR1 LGHNA and CDR2 YNFKEQ. The clonotype was recovered from a man younger than 40 in good health and CMV-seronegative. The chain carries TRBV4-2 and TRBJ1-5; the D is unclear. Sequenced material: PBMCs. This chain's CDR3 is CASSQDYGQPQHF. CDR3 sequence (DNA): TGTGCCAGCAGCCAAGACTACGGTCAGCCCCAGCATTTT.